Described below is a single T cell receptor beta chain sequence and its context. Antigen specificity is unknown. The data derive from a study of early T cells in non-severe SARS-CoV-2 infection. Study-level points and caveats: Comparison of clonotypes with VDJdb favored anti-spike CD8 responses while missing private and CD4 specificities.

The CDR3 length is 13 residues. V lost 5 bases and J 2 bases, leaving 9 bases between the germline ends. Germline V gene lookup returns CDR1 SEHNR and CDR2 FQNEAQ (reference sequence). Tagging with unique molecular identifiers was applied to individual cDNA molecules. MiXCR, applied by TCRdb to the 5' RACE reads, yields one record per CDR3 protein. The data hold about 110,000 distinct CDR3 sequences, with 8.5% to 14% observed a single time. This TCR was sampled from an adult who was a healthcare worker with PCR-confirmed SARS-CoV-2 infection or an uninfected control (not recorded which). The chain uses TRBV7-9 and TRBJ2-5; no clear D. The sequencing input was whole blood. The CDR3 DNA reads TGTGCCAGCAGCCGGCAGGCGCAAGAGACCCAGTACTTC. Translating it yields CASSRQAQETQYF.